The rows below give T cell receptor beta chains drawn from one sample of a study of blood T cell repertoires in COVID-19. Clones were sequenced by immunoSEQ multiplex PCR, and TCRdb holds only the in-frame ones, with some missing. The data contain about 60,000 clones, roughly 72% of them singletons. What was sequenced was peripheral blood. The receptors shown here come from a woman aged 70-85 years with COVID-19, enrolled during active disease. CDR3s include the opening cysteine and the closing phenylalanine or tryptophan.

V gene,CDR3 length,J gene,CDR3 protein
TRBV5-6,14,TRBJ2-5,CASSLFGGVAGQYF
TRBV6-5,11,TRBJ1-1,CASSVNTEAFF
TRBV9,15,TRBJ2-1,CASSVEQGGSNEQFF
TRBV7-2,15,TRBJ1-5,CASSPDRAGNQPQHF
TRBV28,14,TRBJ1-2,CASSLGQGNYGYTF
TRBV19,14,TRBJ1-6,CASSDRDYNSPLHF
TRBV5-1,15,TRBJ1-1,CASRRTGGDGAEAFF
TRBV12-5,16,TRBJ2-1,CASGLVIAGGEGEQFF
TRBV3-1/TRBV3-2,14,TRBJ2-7,CASTPSGTGVEQYF
TRBV3-1/TRBV3-2,14,TRBJ1-2,CASSPRTDRDGYTF
TRBV19,15,TRBJ1-4,CASRGRFATNEKLFF
TRBV4-2,14,TRBJ2-5,CASSQAGAGETQYF
TRBV6-5,15,TRBJ2-4,CASKPQVGLSDIQYF
TRBV12-5,15,TRBJ2-2,CASGADRGLGGELFF
TRBV23-1,14,TRBJ1-3,CATGGGHPRNTIYF
TRBV3-1/TRBV3-2,15,TRBJ1-5,CASSQETGGEQPQHF
TRBV11-2,12,TRBJ2-3,CASSPPGYTQYF
TRBV9,20,TRBJ2-3,CASSVDPSGATVSSTDTQYF
TRBV11-3,13,TRBJ1-6,CASSLDEDSPLHF
TRBV19,17,TRBJ2-4,CASSLEHRSLAKNIQYF
TRBV7-2,13,TRBJ1-6,CASSRAIESPLHF
TRBV10-3,15,TRBJ2-2,CAISESGQGTGELFF
TRBV6-4,17,TRBJ2-6,CASSVDSRLSGANVLTF
TRBV19,18,TRBJ1-4,CASTHARGRDATNEKLFF
TRBV9,18,TRBJ1-2,CASSGSRLGQGANYGYTF
TRBV2,12,TRBJ1-2,CASSPDRDGYTF
TRBV6-6,11,TRBJ2-5,CASSYDREEYF
TRBV19,15,TRBJ2-3,CASSALDRVTDTQYF
TRBV7-8,16,TRBJ2-2,CASSLRGTVNTGELFF
TRBV19,15,TRBJ2-2,CASSMRGLHTGELFF
TRBV12-5,15,TRBJ2-5,CASGLDGTSRETQYF
TRBV29-1,15,TRBJ1-1,CSVQVGTSGNTEAFF
TRBV4-3,16,TRBJ2-3,CASSQDRGQGADTQYF
TRBV19,16,TRBJ1-1,CASSIAGFRLNTEAFF
TRBV24-1,16,TRBJ2-2,CATSEGGQSNTGELFF
TRBV7-2,13,TRBJ2-1,CASSRTGNNEQFF
TRBV3-1/TRBV3-2,15,TRBJ1-2,CASSTGAAGHYGYTF
TRBV18,15,TRBJ2-3,CASSPLQGRPDTQYF
TRBV5-4,15,TRBJ2-5,CASSLDLAGGETQYF
TRBV27,14,TRBJ1-3,CASRSDRGENTIYF
TRBV5-4,15,TRBJ1-2,CASSIEPGVDYGYTF
TRBV6-6,19,TRBJ2-2,CASSHTSGRKYGATGELFF
TRBV5-1,15,TRBJ1-2,CASSLGGQGDYGYTF
TRBV5-1,14,TRBJ2-5,CATKAWTGGETQYF
TRBV5-4,16,TRBJ2-2,CASSLALAGNTGELFF
TRBV4-1,17,TRBJ1-2,CASSQPGQAYGGGGYTF
TRBV29-1,11,TRBJ1-2,CSVDREYGYTF